This T cell receptor beta chain emerged from a study of T cell responses to AZD1222 COVID-19 vaccine. Study-wide points: Spike-specific TCR breadth and depth were elevated following two AZD1222 doses.

Produced via immunoSEQ multiplex PCR; TCRdb's table is partial and in-frame only. The table has roughly 190,000 clones, 93% seen once; the top ten hold around 4.3%. On this clone itself: Antigen unknown.

Trimming shortened V by 8 bases and J by 7 bases, and 21 bases separated the two germline ends. CDR3 length equals 14 residues. Germline V gene data show CDR1 as GTSNPN and CDR2 as SVGIG (reference sequence). The chain joins TRBV30 to TRBJ2-1; no reliable D call. This TCR was recovered from an adult in good health. The source was peripheral blood, collected on day 0 of AZD1222 vaccination. In nucleotides, the CDR3 is TGTGCCCACGGGCCTATCGGCTTCTTTAATGAGCAGTTCTTC. It encodes CAHGPIGFFNEQFF. The full variable domain, in which reference TRBV30 and TRBJ2-1 provide the parts outside the CDR3, is SQTIHQWPATLVQPVGSPLSLECTVEGTSNPNLYWYRQAAGRGLQLLFYSVGIGQISSEVPQNLSASRPQDRQFILSSKKLLLSDSGFYLCAHGPIGFFNEQFFGPGTRLTVL.